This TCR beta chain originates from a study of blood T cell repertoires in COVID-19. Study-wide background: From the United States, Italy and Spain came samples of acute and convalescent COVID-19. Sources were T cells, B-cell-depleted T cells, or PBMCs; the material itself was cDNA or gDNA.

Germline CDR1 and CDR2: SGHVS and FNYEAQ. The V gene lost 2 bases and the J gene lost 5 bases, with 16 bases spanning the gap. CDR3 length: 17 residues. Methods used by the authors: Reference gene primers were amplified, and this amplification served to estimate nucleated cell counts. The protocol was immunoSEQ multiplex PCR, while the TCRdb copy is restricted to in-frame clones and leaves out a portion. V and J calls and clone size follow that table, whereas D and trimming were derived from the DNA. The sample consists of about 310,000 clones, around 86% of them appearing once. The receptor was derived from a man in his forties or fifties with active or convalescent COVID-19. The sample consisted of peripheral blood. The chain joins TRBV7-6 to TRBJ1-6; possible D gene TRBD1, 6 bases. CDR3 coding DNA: TGTGCCAGCAGCTTAAAGGGTCCGGGACAAAATAATTCACCCCTCCACTTT. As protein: CASSLKGPGQNNSPLHF.